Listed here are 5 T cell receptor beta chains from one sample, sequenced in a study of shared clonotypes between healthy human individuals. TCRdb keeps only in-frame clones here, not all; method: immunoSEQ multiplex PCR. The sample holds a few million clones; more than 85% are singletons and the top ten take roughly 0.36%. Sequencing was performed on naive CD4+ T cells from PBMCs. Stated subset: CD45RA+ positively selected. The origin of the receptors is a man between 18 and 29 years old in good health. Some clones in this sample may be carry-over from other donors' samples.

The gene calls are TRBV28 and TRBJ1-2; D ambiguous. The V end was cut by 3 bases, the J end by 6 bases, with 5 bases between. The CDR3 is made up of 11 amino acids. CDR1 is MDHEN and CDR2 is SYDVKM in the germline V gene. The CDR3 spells CASSFTHGYTF. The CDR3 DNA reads TGTGCCAGCAGTTTTACCCATGGCTACACCTTC.

For the CDR3, the DNA is TGTGCCAGCTCACTAGCGGGAGTAGCAGATACGCAGTATTTT. Translation gives CASSLAGVADTQYF. The chain combines TRBV18 with TRBJ2-3; the match to TRBD2 covers 9 bases. V lost 4 bases and J lost 4; bases outside the gene matches: 3. Germline-derived CDR1 and CDR2 are KGHSH and LQKENI. The CDR3 length is 14 residues.

CDR3 amino acids: CASSYPGLAHEQFF. Written as DNA, the CDR3 is TGTGCCAGCAGTTACCCGGGACTAGCCCATGAGCAGTTCTTC. The chain is built from TRBV6-6 and TRBJ2-1; 9 bases are a match to TRBD2. V shed 2 bases, J shed 8 bases, and the junction held 4 bases outside the gene matches. The length of the CDR3 is 14 residues. Germline values: CDR1 MNHNY, CDR2 SVGAGI (reference sequence).

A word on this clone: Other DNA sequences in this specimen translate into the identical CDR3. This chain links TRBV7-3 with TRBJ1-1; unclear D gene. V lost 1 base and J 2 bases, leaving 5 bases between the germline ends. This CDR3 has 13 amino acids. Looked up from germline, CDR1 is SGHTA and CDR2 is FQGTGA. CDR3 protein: CASSLMSNTEAFF. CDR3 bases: TGTGCCAGCAGCTTAATGTCCAACACTGAAGCTTTCTTT.

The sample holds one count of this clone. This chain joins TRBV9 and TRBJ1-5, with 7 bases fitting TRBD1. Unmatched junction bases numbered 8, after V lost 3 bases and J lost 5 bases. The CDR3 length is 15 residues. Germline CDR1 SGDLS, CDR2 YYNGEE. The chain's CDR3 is CASSAQGISDQPQHF. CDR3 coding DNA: TGTGCCAGCAGCGCACAGGGGATATCGGATCAGCCCCAGCATTTT.